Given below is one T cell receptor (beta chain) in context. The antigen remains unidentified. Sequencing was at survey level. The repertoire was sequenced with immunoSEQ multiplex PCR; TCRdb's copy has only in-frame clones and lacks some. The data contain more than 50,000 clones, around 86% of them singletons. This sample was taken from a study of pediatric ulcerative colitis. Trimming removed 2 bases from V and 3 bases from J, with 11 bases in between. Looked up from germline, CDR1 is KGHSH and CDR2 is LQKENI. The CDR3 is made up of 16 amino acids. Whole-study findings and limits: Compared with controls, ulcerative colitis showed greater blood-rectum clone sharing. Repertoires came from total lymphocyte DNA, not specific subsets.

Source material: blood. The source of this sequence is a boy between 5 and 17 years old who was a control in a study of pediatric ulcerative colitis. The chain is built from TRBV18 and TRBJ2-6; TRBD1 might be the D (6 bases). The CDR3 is CASSPYYRDGANVLTF. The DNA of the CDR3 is TGTGCCAGCTCACCATACTACAGGGATGGGGCCAACGTCCTGACTTTC.